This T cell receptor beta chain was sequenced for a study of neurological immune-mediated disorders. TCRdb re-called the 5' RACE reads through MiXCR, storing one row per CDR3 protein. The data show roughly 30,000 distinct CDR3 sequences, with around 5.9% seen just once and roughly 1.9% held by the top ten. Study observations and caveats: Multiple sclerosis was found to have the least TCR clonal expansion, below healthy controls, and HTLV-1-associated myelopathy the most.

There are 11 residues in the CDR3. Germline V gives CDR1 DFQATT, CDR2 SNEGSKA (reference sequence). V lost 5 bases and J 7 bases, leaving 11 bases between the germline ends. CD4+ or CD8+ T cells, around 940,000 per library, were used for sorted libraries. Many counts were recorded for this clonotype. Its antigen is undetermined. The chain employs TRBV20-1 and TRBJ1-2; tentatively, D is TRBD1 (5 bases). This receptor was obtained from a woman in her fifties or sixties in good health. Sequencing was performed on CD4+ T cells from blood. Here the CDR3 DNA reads TGCAGTGCTTTCTCGGGGGTTGGCTACACCTTC. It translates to CSAFSGVGYTF.